This TCR beta chain was captured by sequencing in a study of technical replicates of blood from a few donors. Germline V gene lookup returns CDR1 SGDLS and CDR2 YYNGEE. J gave up 10 bases and V 4 bases, and 7 bases lay outside the gene matches. The CDR3 has 13 residues. Some clones are missing from TCRdb's copy, which holds only in-frame ones; the method was immunoSEQ multiplex PCR. This table holds fewer than 45,000 clones, roughly 96% found once. The table lists this clone with a count of one. Sequenced input: T cells isolated from PBMCs. The source is a human donor in good health. The gene calls are TRBV9 and TRBJ2-2; 7 bases agree with TRBD1. CDR3 sequence reads: CASSPRQGSELFF. CDR3 nucleotide sequence: TGTGCCAGCAGCCCTCGACAGGGTTCGGAGCTGTTTTTT. The full variable domain, with the rest looked up from reference TRBV9 and TRBJ2-2, is DSGVTQTPKHLITATGQRVTLRCSPRSGDLSVYWYQQSLDQGLQFLIQYYNGEERAKGNILERFSAQQFPDLHSELNLSSLELGDSALYFCASSPRQGSELFFGEGSRLTVL.